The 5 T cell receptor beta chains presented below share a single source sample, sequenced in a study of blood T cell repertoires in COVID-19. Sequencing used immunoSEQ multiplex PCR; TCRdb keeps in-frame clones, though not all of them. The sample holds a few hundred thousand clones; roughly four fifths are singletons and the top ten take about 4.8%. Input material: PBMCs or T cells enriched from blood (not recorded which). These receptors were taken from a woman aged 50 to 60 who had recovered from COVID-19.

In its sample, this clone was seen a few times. CDR3 in DNA: TGTGCCAGCTCACCGGACAGGGTAACTGGAAACACCATATATTTT. This codes for CASSPDRVTGNTIYF. The genes are TRBV18 and TRBJ1-3; 8 bases align to TRBD1. Trimming took 3 bases from V and 2 from J; bases not matched to a gene: 3. The CDR3 spans 15 residues. Per germline, CDR1 KGHSH and CDR2 LQKENI. Using reference TRBV18 and TRBJ1-3 for the parts outside the CDR3, the full variable domain is NAGVMQNPRHLVRRRGQEARLRCSPMKGHSHVYWYRQLPEEGLKFMVYLQKENIIDESGMPKERFSAEFPKEGPSILRIQQVVRGDSAAYFCASSPDRVTGNTIYFGEGSWLTVV.

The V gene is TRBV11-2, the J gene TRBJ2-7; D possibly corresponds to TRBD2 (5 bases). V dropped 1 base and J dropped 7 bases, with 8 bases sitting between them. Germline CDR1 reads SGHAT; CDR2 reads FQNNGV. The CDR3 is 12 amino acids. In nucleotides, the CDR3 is TGTGCCAGCAGCTTAGTTGAGGGTGAGCAGTACTTC. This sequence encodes CASSLVEGEQYF.

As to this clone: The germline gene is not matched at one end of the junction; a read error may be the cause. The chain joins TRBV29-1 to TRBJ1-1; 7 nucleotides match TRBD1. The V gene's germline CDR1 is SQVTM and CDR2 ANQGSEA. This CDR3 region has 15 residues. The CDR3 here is CSVEPGQMSTEASEF. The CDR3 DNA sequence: TGCAGCGTCGAACCGGGACAGATGAGCACTGAAGCCTCCGAATTT.

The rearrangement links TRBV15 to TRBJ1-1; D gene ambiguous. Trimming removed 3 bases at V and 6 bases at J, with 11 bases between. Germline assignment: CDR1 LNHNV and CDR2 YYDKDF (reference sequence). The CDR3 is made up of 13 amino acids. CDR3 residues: CATSREGRPEAFF. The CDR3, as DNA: TGTGCCACCAGCAGGGAGGGCAGGCCTGAAGCTTTCTTT.

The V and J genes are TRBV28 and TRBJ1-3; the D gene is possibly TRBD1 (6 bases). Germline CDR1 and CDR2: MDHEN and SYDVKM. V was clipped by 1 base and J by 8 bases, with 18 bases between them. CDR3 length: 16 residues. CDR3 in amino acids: CASSLYPLTGVDTIYF. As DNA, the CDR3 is TGTGCCAGCAGTTTATATCCCCTGACAGGTGTAGACACCATATATTTT.